This T cell receptor beta chain was profiled in a study of spatial heterogeneity in lung cancer. Overall study context: The count of detected beta-chain sequences consistently exceeded that of alpha-chain sequences. Study-wide results and caveats: At tumor resection, ubiquitous expanded TCRs were detected in blood more often than later.

TCRdb reprocessed the 5' RACE reads with MiXCR, giving one entry per CDR3 protein. Here the sample spans about 90,000 distinct CDR3 sequences, 7% to 9% being singletons. Documented time point: sample taken at primary tumor resection. The study sequenced unsorted whole RNA from tumor, nontumor lung or frozen PBMC. Samples were obtained from more than 70 donors, all untreated early-stage non-small cell lung cancer patients. This clonotype was picked up a small number of times. The antigen is unknown. The clonotype was recovered from a male donor with early-stage non-small cell lung cancer. The sequencing used PBMCs, collected at surgery.

CDR3 coding DNA: TGTGCCAGCAGCCGCGAGGGGGAGCAGTACTTC. Translating gives CASSREGEQYF. This chain uses TRBV3-1 with TRBJ2-7, with D perhaps TRBD1 or TRBD2 (5 bases each). The V end lost 4 bases, the J end lost 7 bases, and 8 bases lay between the germline ends. The CDR3 is made up of 11 amino acids. Germline V CDR1 and CDR2: LGHDT, YNNKEL (reference sequence).